The subject of this entry is one T cell receptor (beta chain). Its antigen specificity is not known. Per-base qualities were not stored, and no clone one base away is much larger. Including cysteine and phenylalanine, the CDR3 has 13 amino acids. Only the CDR3 DNA is retained, 39 bases long and in frame from the first base. Via the germline V gene, CDR1 is SGHTA and CDR2 FQGNSA. The junction carries 10 bases between V and J, which are trimmed by 5 bases and 2 bases respectively. The data were taken from a study of early T cells in non-severe SARS-CoV-2 infection (dated by TCRdb to about 2021). Background on the whole study: Because TCR sequencing relied on bulk RNA taken from unsorted whole blood, pairing of alpha and beta chains was not possible.

A case-control design nested within a healthcare worker cohort in London, UK, was used, with weekly nasopharyngeal swab PCR tests and blood sampling performed. Healthcare workers were recruited between 23 and 31 March 2020, during the week of the UK lockdown, and were followed weekly for up to about 16 weeks. Broad study findings and their caveats: Matching against VDJdb was skewed toward anti-spike CD8 responses, likely underestimated virus-specific expansions, and missed private and CD4 specificities.

Libraries came from 5' RACE. The run used a NextSeq 500. The TCR library protocol attached unique molecular identifiers to individual cDNA molecules to correct for sequencing error and PCR bias. Both TCR alpha and beta chains were sequenced, and tight co-correlation was observed between alpha and beta sequence abundances in each sample. The original methods were these. Decombinator V4 was used to annotate TCR sequences for V gene, J gene and CDR3. Expanded TCRs were defined as changing significantly between any two time points under a Poisson model with p below 0.0001. TCR abundances were normalised to the total number of TCRs sequenced per sample and expressed as counts per million. MAIT TCRs were defined by TRAV1-2 paired with TRAJ12, TRAJ20 or TRAJ33, and iNKT TCRs by TRAV10 paired with TRAJ18. A search of VDJdb, accessed on 1 November 2021, was run for TCRs annotated to CMV, EBV and SARS-CoV-2, with TCRs annotated for multiple antigens excluded. The public reads were reprocessed in TCRdb via fastp at Q25 and MiXCR, keeping in-frame beta chains. CDR3 protein sequences are deduplicated, and each keeps its most common genes and DNA. For this entry, the V and J calls and clone size follow TCRdb and not the study's own pipeline. The sample profile shows under 30,000 distinct CDR3 sequences; roughly 5% of them were found once. The ten largest clonotypes hold under 6.5% of the sample.

The sequencing sample was made of whole blood. The receptor chain draws on TRBV7-2 and TRBJ2-7; TRBD1 is a possible D gene, resting on 5 matching bases. The origin of this receptor is an adult who was a healthcare worker with PCR-confirmed SARS-CoV-2 infection or an uninfected control (not recorded which). The CDR3 has the sequence CASSQTATYEQYF. The nucleotides read TGTGCCAGCAGCCAGACAGCTACCTACGAGCAGTACTTC.